One sample yielded the 5 T cell receptor beta chains listed below, sequenced in a study of vaccination effects on CD4 cells after COVID-19. Assay: immunoSEQ multiplex PCR; the TCRdb copy retains only in-frame clones and omits some. Of 57,000 or so clones listed, approximately 72% are singletons. No antigen has been assigned to these receptors. Subsequent to 10 days of culture, CD4+ T cells were isolated. Participants were vaccinated with two doses of either the BNT162b2 or mRNA-1273 vaccine. The sequencing used CD4+ T cells from PBMCs cultured without peptide, collected after COVID-19 vaccination. The receptors were sampled from a human donor who received a COVID-19 vaccine.

J is TRBJ2-2 and V is TRBV30; D is uncertain. There are 14 residues in the CDR3. In germline, CDR1 is GTSNPN, CDR2 SVGIG (reference sequence). CDR3 nucleotides: TGTGCTTTTAACCACTTTACGAACACCGGGGAGCTGTTTTTT. Protein product: CAFNHFTNTGELFF.

The rearrangement joins TRBV25-1 to TRBJ1-2, with 7 bases lining up with TRBD1. The germline CDR1 and CDR2 sequences are MGHDK and SYGVNS. The CDR3 totals 16 residues. The trim removed 1 base at V and 4 bases at J, leaving 9 bases unmatched. CDR3 in DNA: TGTGCCAGCAGTGAATTCGGGAGGGGGCTGACCTATGGCTACACCTTC. It is translated as CASSEFGRGLTYGYTF.

V gene TRBV6-1 combines with J gene TRBJ1-2; D unclear. Deletions cut 2 bases from V and 2 bases from J, with 6 bases between. This CDR3 comprises 13 residues. Germline V gene data show CDR1 as MNHNS and CDR2 as SASEGT. CDR3 protein: CASSEQRNYGYTF. CDR3 nucleotides: TGTGCCAGCAGTGAACAGAGAAACTATGGCTACACCTTC.

V and J are TRBV19 and TRBJ1-1; D remains ambiguous. The CDR3 sequence is 13 residues long. Germline values: CDR1 LNHDA, CDR2 SQIVND (reference sequence). Trimming removed 7 bases from V and 5 bases from J, with 14 bases in between. CDR3 amino acids: CASTTPRGTEAFF. The CDR3 DNA reads as TGTGCCAGTACCACTCCTAGAGGGACTGAAGCTTTCTTT.

The chain links TRBV28 to TRBJ1-2; 7 positions match TRBD1. The germline CDR1 and CDR2 sequences are MDHEN and SYDVKM. This CDR3 comprises 15 residues. Losses at the gene ends were 1 base for V and 7 bases for J; bases not matched to a gene: 9. The CDR3 protein is CASSLLGGQDGGYTF. As DNA, the CDR3 is TGTGCCAGCAGTTTATTGGGAGGACAGGACGGTGGCTACACCTTC.